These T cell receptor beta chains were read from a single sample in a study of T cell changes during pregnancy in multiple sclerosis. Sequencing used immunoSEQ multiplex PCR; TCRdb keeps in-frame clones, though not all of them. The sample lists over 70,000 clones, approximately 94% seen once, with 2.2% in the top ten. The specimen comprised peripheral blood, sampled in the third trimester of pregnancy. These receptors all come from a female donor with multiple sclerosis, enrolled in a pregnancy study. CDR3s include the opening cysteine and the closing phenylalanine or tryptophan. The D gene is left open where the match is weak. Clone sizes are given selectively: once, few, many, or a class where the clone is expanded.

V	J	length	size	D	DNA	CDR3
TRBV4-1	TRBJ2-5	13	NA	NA	TGCGCCAGCAGCCAAGAACTTCGGGAGACCCAGTACTTC	CASSQELRETQYF
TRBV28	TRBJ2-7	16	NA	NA	TGTGCCAGCAGTCCCCGGGTCCCCCAGGGCTCCTACGAGCAGTACTTC	CASSPRVPQGSYEQYF
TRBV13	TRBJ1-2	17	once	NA	TGTGCCAGCAGCTTGGGGTTATTATGGGGGGGCTCTGATGGCTACACCTTC	CASSLGLLWGGSDGYTF
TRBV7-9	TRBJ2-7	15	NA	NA	TGTGCCAGCAGCCCAACGGGCAGGGTCATAAACGAGCAGTACTTC	CASSPTGRVINEQYF
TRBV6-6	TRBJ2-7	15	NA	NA	TGTGCCAGCAGTTACGACCCGGCCGGCGGCTACGAGCAGTACTTC	CASSYDPAGGYEQYF
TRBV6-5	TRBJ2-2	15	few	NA	TGTGCCAGCAACCCAATGGCAACAAACACCGGGGAGCTGTTTTTT	CASNPMATNTGELFF
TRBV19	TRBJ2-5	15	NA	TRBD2	TGTGCCAGTAGTACCATAGCGGGCCGACGGGAGACCCAGTACTTC	CASSTIAGRRETQYF
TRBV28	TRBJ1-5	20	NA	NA	TGTGCCAGCAGTCTTCCCGGCTTGGCAGGGTTGGGAAATAGCAATCAGCCCCAGCATTTT	CASSLPGLAGLGNSNQPQHF
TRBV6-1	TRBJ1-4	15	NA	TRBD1	TGTGCCAGCAGTGGTGGGACAGGGGGCGACGAAAAACTGTTTTTT	CASSGGTGGDEKLFF
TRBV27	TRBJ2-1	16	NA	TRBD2	TGTGCCAGCACCTATGGACTAGCGAGGACCTACAATGAGCAGTTCTTC	CASTYGLARTYNEQFF
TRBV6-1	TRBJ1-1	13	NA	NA	TGTGCCAGCAGTCCAACGGTCGTGACAGAAGCTTTCTTT	CASSPTVVTEAFF
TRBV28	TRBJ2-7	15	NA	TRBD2	TGTGCCAGCACCCCCGAGGCGGGAGGAGGTTACGAGCAGTACTTC	CASTPEAGGGYEQYF
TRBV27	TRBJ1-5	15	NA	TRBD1	TGTGCCAGCAGTTTATCCCAGGGGGTAAATCAGCCCCAGCATTTT	CASSLSQGVNQPQHF
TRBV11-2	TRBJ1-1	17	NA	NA	TGTGCCAGCAGCTTAAACCTCCAGCCCAGGGAGAACACTGAAGCTTTCTTT	CASSLNLQPRENTEAFF
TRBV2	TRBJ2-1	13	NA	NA	TGTGCCAAGGCGGGACGGGTCAACAATGAGCAGTTCTTC	CAKAGRVNNEQFF
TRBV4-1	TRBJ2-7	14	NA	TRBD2	TGCGCCAGCAGCCAAGTACCGGGGGGTTTAGAGCAGTACTTC	CASSQVPGGLEQYF
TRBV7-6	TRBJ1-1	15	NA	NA	TGTGCCAGCAGCCCTCCCGGCAGGGGCGACACTGAAGCTTTCTTT	CASSPPGRGDTEAFF
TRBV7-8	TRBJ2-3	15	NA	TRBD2	TGTGCCAGCAGACTACTAGCGGGAGCAACAGATACGCAGTATTTT	CASRLLAGATDTQYF
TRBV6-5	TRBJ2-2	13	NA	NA	TGTGCCAGTTCCCGGGGTGGGGCCGGGGAGCTGTTTTTT	CASSRGGAGELFF
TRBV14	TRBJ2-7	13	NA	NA	TGTGCCAGCAGCCAGAACTTACCCTACGAGCAGTACTTC	CASSQNLPYEQYF
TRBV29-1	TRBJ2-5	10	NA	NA	TGCAGCGTTGATCTCGAGACCCAGTACTTC	CSVDLETQYF
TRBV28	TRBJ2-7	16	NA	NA	TGTGCCAGCAGGCGATCGACAGGTTTCCTCTCCTACGAGCAGTACTTC	CASRRSTGFLSYEQYF
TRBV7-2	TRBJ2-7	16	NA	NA	TGTGCCAGCAGCCCCCAGGGGCCACCCCGGACTTACGAGCAGTACTTC	CASSPQGPPRTYEQYF
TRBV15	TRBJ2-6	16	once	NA	TGTGCCACCAGCAGGGGGGCAGACTCTGGGGCCAACGTCCTGACTTTC	CATSRGADSGANVLTF
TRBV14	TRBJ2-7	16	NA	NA	TGTGCCAGCAGCCAAGCGCCAGGGTCCGGAACCTACGAGCAGTACTTC	CASSQAPGSGTYEQYF
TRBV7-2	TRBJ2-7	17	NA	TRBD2	TGTGCCAGCAGCTTAGTTCCCGGGCCTAGCGGGTCCTACGAGCAGTACTTC	CASSLVPGPSGSYEQYF
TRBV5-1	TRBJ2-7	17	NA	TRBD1	TGCGCCAGCAGCTTGGATGGACAGGGATTAAGCTCCTACGAGCAGTACTTC	CASSLDGQGLSSYEQYF
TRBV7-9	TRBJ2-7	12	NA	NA	TGTGCCAGCAGCCGATGGGGGGATCACCAGTACTTC	CASSRWGDHQYF